Presented here are 26 T cell receptor beta chains from one specimen sequenced in a study of blood T cell repertoires in COVID-19. Sequencing was performed with immunoSEQ multiplex PCR; in TCRdb, only in-frame clones are kept and a portion is missing. The sample records 250,000 or so clones, approximately 80% being singletons. What was sequenced was peripheral blood. These receptor sequences come from a man aged 25-45 years who had recovered from COVID-19.

The J gene is TRBJ1-1, the V gene TRBV5-1, with TRBD1 identical over 7 bases. The CDR3 is made up of 13 amino acids. From germline, CDR1 is SGHRS and CDR2 YFSETQ. J lost 0 bases, V lost 8 bases, and 4 bases had no gene match. Here the CDR3 reads CASRGQLNTEAFF. The CDR3 DNA is TGCGCCAGTAGGGGACAGCTGAACACTGAAGCTTTCTTT. The full variable domain, rest sourced from reference TRBV5-1 and TRBJ1-1, is KAGVTQTPRYLIKTRGQQVTLSCSPISGHRSVSWYQQTPGQGLQFLFEYFSETQRNKGNFPGRFSGRQFSNSRSEMNVSTLELGDSALYLCASRGQLNTEAFFGQGTRLTVV.

The rearrangement links TRBV12-3 or TRBV12-4 to TRBJ2-5; 7 bases are shared with TRBD1. The CDR3 is made up of 13 amino acids. The ends lost 2 bases at V and 3 bases at J; junction bases unmatched: 0. The CDR3 protein is CASSLQGEETQYF. CDR3 DNA sequence: TGTGCCAGCAGTTTACAGGGGGAAGAGACCCAGTACTTC.

The chain employs TRBV7-9 and TRBJ2-7, with 10 nucleotides matching TRBD1. Germline V gives CDR1 SEHNR, CDR2 FQNEAQ (reference sequence). The V segment lost 2 bases and the J segment 4 bases; nucleotides outside the gene matches: 5. The CDR3 runs 15 residues. The DNA of the CDR3 is TGTGCCAGCAGCTTAACGGGACAGGGGTTATACGAGCAGTACTTC. Its protein product is CASSLTGQGLYEQYF.

This sequence joins TRBV7-9 and TRBJ2-3, with 7 bases that match TRBD2. CDR3 length: 13 residues. V dropped 10 bases and J dropped 4; count of bases not matched to a gene: 8. Looked up from germline, CDR1 is SEHNR and CDR2 is FQNEAQ (reference sequence). CDR3 bases: TGTGCCATGGGGGGGAAGGGATCAGATACGCAGTATTTT. Translating gives CAMGGKGSDTQYF.

The sample holds one count of this clone. V is TRBV19 and J is TRBJ1-3; no clear D. The germline CDR1 and CDR2 sequences are LNHDA and SQIVND (reference sequence). The V end was cut by 5 bases, the J end by 0 bases, with 11 bases between. The length of the CDR3 is 15 residues. CDR3 loop: CASSEGLISGNTIYF. The CDR3, as DNA: TGTGCCAGTAGTGAAGGACTGATCTCTGGAAACACCATATATTTT.

This clone was seen only a few times. CDR3 DNA sequence: TGCAGTGCTAATACAGGGCTTGGCTACACCTTC. Encoded protein: CSANTGLGYTF. The rearrangement links TRBV20-1 to TRBJ1-2; the D gene is possibly TRBD1 (6 bases). CDR1 DFQATT and CDR2 SNEGSKA come from the germline V gene (reference sequence). The germline V and J ends were trimmed by 4 bases and 7 bases, with 10 bases remaining between them. The CDR3 totals 11 residues.

The chain couples TRBV5-1 to TRBJ2-1; 12 nucleotides line up with TRBD2. The trim removed 5 bases at V and 0 bases at J, leaving 6 bases unmatched. Germline V gene data show CDR1 as SGHRS and CDR2 as YFSETQ. This CDR3 is 17 amino acids long. CDR3 amino acids: CASRETSGGNSYNEQFF. The CDR3 bases are TGCGCCAGCAGGGAAACTAGCGGGGGGAACTCCTACAATGAGCAGTTCTTC.

The CDR3 DNA follows: TGCGCCAGCAGCCAAGAGGCGGGCGGGGGGGCCCCGGATACGCAGTATTTT. Amino acid sequence: CASSQEAGGGAPDTQYF. The V call is TRBV4-1, the J call TRBJ2-3; TRBD2 agrees at 9 bases. The germline CDR1 and CDR2 sequences are MGHRA and YSYEKL. V shed 0 bases and J 6 bases; nucleotides not matched to a gene: 10. This CDR3 has 17 residues.

This chain uses TRBV7-6 with TRBJ2-3; 10 bases align to TRBD2. The CDR3 length is 16 residues. V dropped 1 base and J dropped 4; count of bases not matched to a gene: 5. Per germline, CDR1 SGHVS and CDR2 FNYEAQ. The CDR3 DNA sequence: TGTGCCAGCAGCTTAGAAACTAGCGGGGCCGCAGATACGCAGTATTTT. The encoded protein is CASSLETSGAADTQYF.

Only one count was recorded for this clone. The V call is TRBV7-9, the J call TRBJ1-2; D is unclear. Trimming stripped 5 bases from V and 4 bases from J, with 14 bases between. Germline CDR1 SEHNR, CDR2 FQNEAQ (reference sequence). This CDR3 is built from 14 residues. The CDR3 region is CASSVGDGVYGYTF. The CDR3 DNA reads TGTGCCAGCAGCGTCGGGGATGGGGTCTATGGCTACACCTTC.

This clone has just a few counts. The rearrangement joins TRBV7-8 to TRBJ2-3, with unresolved D. The CDR3 consists of 16 residues. With 2 bases removed from V and 3 bases from J, the gap between germline ends came to 15 bases. CDR1 is SGHVS and CDR2 is FQNEAQ in the germline V gene. Here the CDR3 DNA reads TGTGCCAGCAGCTTATGGTCTTCTAGTGGGACAGATACGCAGTATTTT. Amino acid sequence: CASSLWSSSGTDTQYF.

The rearrangement uses TRBV6-6 and TRBJ2-3; TRBD2 matches at 10 bases. The CDR3 has 21 residues. CDR1 and CDR2 (germline): MNHNY, SVGAGI (reference sequence). The V gene end was trimmed by 5 bases and the J gene end by 2 bases; junction bases not matched to a gene: 22. In nucleotides, the CDR3 is TGTGCCAGCAGTCCCAGGGGTGGTAGCGGGGGGCCGAGACCGAACACAGATACGCAGTATTTT. Its translation is CASSPRGGSGGPRPNTDTQYF.

The chain joins TRBV19 to TRBJ2-3; D is uncertain. From germline, CDR1 is LNHDA and CDR2 SQIVND (reference sequence). CDR3 length: 12 residues. Trimming shortened V by 5 bases and J by 4 bases, and 7 bases separated the two germline ends. The CDR3 region has the DNA TGTGCCAGTAGTCACATGTCAGATACGCAGTATTTT. Protein product: CASSHMSDTQYF.

This rearrangement joins TRBV10-3 to TRBJ1-2; D ambiguous. Trimming took off 2 bases at V and 2 bases at J, with 12 bases between the two ends. The V gene's germline CDR1 is ENHRY and CDR2 SYGVKD. This CDR3 spans 15 amino acids. The CDR3 coding sequence is TGTGCCATCAGTGAGCCCGGAGGAAGAAACTATGGCTACACCTTC. Translating gives CAISEPGGRNYGYTF.

The genes are TRBV5-1 and TRBJ2-3; 9 bases are shared with TRBD2. CDR1 and CDR2 (germline): SGHRS, YFSETQ. J lost 0 bases, V lost 4 bases, and 3 bases had no gene match. The length of the CDR3 is 15 residues. The CDR3 sequence is CASSRLAESTDTQYF. Written as DNA, the CDR3 is TGCGCCAGCAGCCGACTAGCGGAAAGCACAGATACGCAGTATTTT.

This chain uses TRBV7-7 with TRBJ1-6; 9 positions agree with TRBD1. Trimming took 5 bases from V and 11 from J; bases not matched to a gene: 4. The germline V gene encodes CDR1 SSHAT and CDR2 FNYEAQ (reference sequence). The CDR3 has 13 residues. CDR3 amino acids: CASSRDREAPLHF. The CDR3, as DNA: TGTGCCAGCAGCAGGGACAGGGAAGCACCCCTCCACTTT.

The J gene is TRBJ1-4, the V gene TRBV7-2; D perhaps matches TRBD1 (6 bases). The V end was cut by 5 bases, the J end by 7 bases, with 14 bases between. Germline CDR1 reads SGHTA; CDR2 reads FQGNSA. The CDR3 consists of 14 residues. The CDR3 loop reads CASSQSRTAEKLFF. For the CDR3, the DNA is TGTGCCAGCAGCCAATCCCGGACAGCTGAAAAACTGTTTTTT.

The chain combines TRBV5-5 with TRBJ2-3; weak D call: TRBD2 (6 bases). Between the trimmed V and J ends, which lost 6 bases and 4 bases, there was a span of 12 bases. CDR1 and CDR2 (germline): SGHKS, YYEKEE (reference sequence). There are 13 residues in the CDR3. In nucleotides, the CDR3 is TGTGCCAGCACCACGACGGGGGCAGATACGCAGTATTTT. Translation gives CASTTTGADTQYF.

The J gene is TRBJ1-2, the V gene TRBV27, with TRBD1 matching 7 bases. Germline V lookup: CDR1 MNHEY, CDR2 SMNVEV (reference sequence). V lost 6 bases and J lost 4; bases outside the gene matches: 8. This CDR3 is built from 14 residues. CDR3 nucleotide sequence: TGTGCCAGCAGCCCGACGACAGGGACCTATGGCTACACCTTC. This sequence encodes CASSPTTGTYGYTF.

This clone was found many times. The sample contains more than one DNA sequence encoding this CDR3. The chain uses TRBV6-5 and TRBJ2-2; the D gene is possibly TRBD1 (6 bases). The CDR3 extends over 16 amino acids. V was trimmed by 0 bases and J by 2 bases, leaving 10 bases between them. Germline-derived CDR1 and CDR2 are MNHEY and SVGAGI. CDR3 in DNA: TGTGCCAGCAGTTACTCAGGCAGGGGCAACACCGGGGAGCTGTTTTTT. Translation: CASSYSGRGNTGELFF.

The chain recombines TRBV29-1 with TRBJ1-5, with 7 bases matching TRBD1. V was clipped by 6 bases and J by 2 bases; unmatched bases: 7. Germline lookup yields CDR1 SQVTM and CDR2 ANQGSEA. There are 14 residues in the CDR3. CDR3 protein: CSVAQGSGNQPQHF. The CDR3 nucleotides read TGCAGCGTAGCACAGGGGTCAGGCAATCAGCCCCAGCATTTT.

The chain has TRBV2 and TRBJ1-4; a weak D match, TRBD1 (5 bases). The CDR3 consists of 14 residues. CDR1 and CDR2 (germline): SNHLY, FYNNEI. V lost 4 bases to trimming and J lost 5 bases, with 11 bases between them. Here the CDR3 DNA reads TGTGCCAGCAGTGCGGTAGGGGCCAATGAAAAACTGTTTTTT. This codes for CASSAVGANEKLFF.

The chain joins TRBV7-9 to TRBJ2-7; D perhaps matches TRBD1 (6 bases). The CDR3 runs 15 residues. Trimming cost V 6 bases and J 7 bases, with 22 bases left between them. Per the germline V gene, CDR1 is SEHNR and CDR2 is FQNEAQ (reference sequence). CDR3 DNA: TGTGCCAGCAGTTTCTACCAGAACAGGGTGGAAGAGCAGTACTTC. It is translated as CASSFYQNRVEEQYF.

Of note for this clone: Additional DNA sequences in this sample encode the identical CDR3. The rearrangement uses TRBV2 and TRBJ1-1; possibly TRBD1 for D (5 bases). V was cut by 6 bases and J by 5 bases, with 7 bases left in between. The germline V gene encodes CDR1 SNHLY and CDR2 FYNNEI. The CDR3 has 11 residues. Here the CDR3 reads CASSGQTEAFF. DNA of the CDR3: TGTGCCAGCAGCGGACAAACTGAAGCTTTCTTT.

This chain connects TRBV29-1 to TRBJ1-3, with no clear D. CDR1 and CDR2 (germline): SQVTM, ANQGSEA. The V end was cut by 6 bases, the J end by 4 bases, with 7 bases between. The CDR3 has 11 residues. In nucleotides, the CDR3 is TGCAGCGTACAGATCGGAAACACCATATATTTT. It codes for CSVQIGNTIYF. Full variable domain (remainder filled in from reference TRBV29-1 and TRBJ1-3): SAVISQKPSRDICQRGTSLTIQCQVDSQVTMMFWYRQQPGQSLTLIATANQGSEATYESGFVIDKFPISRPNLTFSTLTVSNMSPEDSSIYLCSVQIGNTIYFGEGSWLTVV.

The genes are TRBV25-1 and TRBJ1-1; TRBD1 aligns across 7 bases. CDR3 length equals 15 residues. Germline V lookup: CDR1 MGHDK, CDR2 SYGVNS. Germline trimming cut 1 base from V and 2 bases from J; bases unmatched to any gene: 4. CDR3 coding DNA: TGTGCCAGCAGTGAATCCAAGGGGGCAAACACTGAAGCTTTCTTT. Amino acid sequence: CASSESKGANTEAFF.